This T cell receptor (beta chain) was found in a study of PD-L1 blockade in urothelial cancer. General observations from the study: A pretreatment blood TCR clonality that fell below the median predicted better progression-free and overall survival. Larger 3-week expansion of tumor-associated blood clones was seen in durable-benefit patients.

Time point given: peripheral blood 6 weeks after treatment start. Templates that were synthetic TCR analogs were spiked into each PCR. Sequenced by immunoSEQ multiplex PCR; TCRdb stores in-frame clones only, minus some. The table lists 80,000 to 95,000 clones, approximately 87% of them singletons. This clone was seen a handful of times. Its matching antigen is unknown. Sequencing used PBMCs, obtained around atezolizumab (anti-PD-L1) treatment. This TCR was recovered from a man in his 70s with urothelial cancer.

This CDR3 reads CASSIGGGNNEQFF. CDR3 DNA sequence: TGTGCCAGTAGTATAGGGGGGGGCAACAATGAGCAGTTCTTC. The rearrangement uses TRBV19 and TRBJ2-1; perhaps TRBD2 as D (7 bases). Looked up from germline, CDR1 is LNHDA and CDR2 is SQIVND (reference sequence). V lost 1 base to trimming and J lost 5 bases, with 9 bases between them. CDR3 length equals 14 residues.